The clone carrying this T cell receptor (beta chain) was detected only a few times. What it recognizes is unknown. The entry originates in a study of OX40 agonist ivuxolimab in advanced cancers. Study-wide background: Cancers in dose escalation were hepatocellular, melanoma, renal cell and head and neck. A partial response was reached by three patients: one with hepatocellular carcinoma and two with cutaneous melanoma. Study observations and caveats: In the 0.1 to 3.0 mg/kg range, CD4+ and CD8+ blood T cells had expanded clonally by week 6.

The CDR3 is 14 amino acids. Germline V gives CDR1 MNHEY, CDR2 SMNVEV (reference sequence). Trimming took 5 bases from V and 8 from J; bases not matched to a gene: 11. The method was immunoSEQ multiplex PCR; TCRdb's version includes in-frame clones alone and lacks a portion of them. The sample consists of roughly 70,000 clones, 75% to 95% of them appearing once. Blood samples were obtained at baseline, cycle 4 day 1, and cycle 7 day 1. This chain joins TRBV27 and TRBJ1-2; 7 positions agree with TRBD1. The sequencing used CD4+ or CD8+ T cells sorted from blood, collected in a trial of the OX40 agonist ivuxolimab. This receptor was obtained from an adult with an advanced solid tumor such as melanoma, head and neck, liver or kidney cancer. In DNA form, the CDR3 reads TGTGCCAGCAGTCAGAGACAGGGAATTAAGGGCTACACCTTC. This codes for CASSQRQGIKGYTF.